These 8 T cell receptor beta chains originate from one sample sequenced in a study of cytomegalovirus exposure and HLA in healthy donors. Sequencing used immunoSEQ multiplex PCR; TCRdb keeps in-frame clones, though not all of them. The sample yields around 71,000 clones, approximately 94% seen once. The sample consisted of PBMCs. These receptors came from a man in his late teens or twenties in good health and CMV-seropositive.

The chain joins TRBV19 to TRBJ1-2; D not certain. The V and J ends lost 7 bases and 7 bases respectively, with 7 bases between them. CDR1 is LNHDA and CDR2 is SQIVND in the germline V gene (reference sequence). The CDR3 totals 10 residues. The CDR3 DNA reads TGTGCCAGTAAAGCCTCTGGCTACACCTTC. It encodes CASKASGYTF.

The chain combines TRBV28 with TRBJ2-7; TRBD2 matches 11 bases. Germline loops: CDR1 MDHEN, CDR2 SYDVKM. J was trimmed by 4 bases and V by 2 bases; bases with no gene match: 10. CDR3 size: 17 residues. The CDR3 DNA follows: TGTGCCAGCAGTTTACCCCGACTAGCGGGGATTGAATACGAGCAGTACTTC. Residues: CASSLPRLAGIEYEQYF.

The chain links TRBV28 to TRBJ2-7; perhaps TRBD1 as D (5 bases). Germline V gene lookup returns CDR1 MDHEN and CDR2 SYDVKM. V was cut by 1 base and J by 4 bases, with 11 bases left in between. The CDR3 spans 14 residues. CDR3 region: CASSLLTALYEQYF. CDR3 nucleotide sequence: TGTGCCAGCAGTTTATTGACAGCCTTGTACGAGCAGTACTTC.

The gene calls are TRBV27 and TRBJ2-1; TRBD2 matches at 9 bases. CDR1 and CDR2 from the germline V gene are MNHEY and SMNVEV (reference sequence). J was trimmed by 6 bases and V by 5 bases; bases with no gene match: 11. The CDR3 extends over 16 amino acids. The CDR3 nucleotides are TGTGCCAGCAGTCCGGTAGCGGGAGAGGTTTTCAATGAGCAGTTCTTC. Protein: CASSPVAGEVFNEQFF.

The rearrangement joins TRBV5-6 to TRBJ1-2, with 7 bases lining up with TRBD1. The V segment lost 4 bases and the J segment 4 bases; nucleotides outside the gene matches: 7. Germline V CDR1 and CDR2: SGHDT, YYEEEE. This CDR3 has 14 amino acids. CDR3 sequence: CASSRQGQIYGYTF. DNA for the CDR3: TGTGCCAGCAGCCGTCAGGGACAGATCTATGGCTACACCTTC.

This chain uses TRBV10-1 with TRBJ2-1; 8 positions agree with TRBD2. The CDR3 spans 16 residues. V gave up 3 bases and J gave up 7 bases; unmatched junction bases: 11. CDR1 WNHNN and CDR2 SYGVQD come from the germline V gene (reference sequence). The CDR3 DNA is TGCGCCAGCAGTGAATTTGACGGAGCGGGAGAGAATGAGCAGTTCTTC. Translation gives CASSEFDGAGENEQFF.

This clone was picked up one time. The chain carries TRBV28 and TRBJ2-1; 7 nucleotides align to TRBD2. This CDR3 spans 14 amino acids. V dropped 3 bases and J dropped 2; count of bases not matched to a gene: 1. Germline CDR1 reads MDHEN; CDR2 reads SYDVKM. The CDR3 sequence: CASSLGGAYNEQFF. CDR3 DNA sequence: TGTGCCAGCAGTTTGGGGGGGGCCTACAATGAGCAGTTCTTC.

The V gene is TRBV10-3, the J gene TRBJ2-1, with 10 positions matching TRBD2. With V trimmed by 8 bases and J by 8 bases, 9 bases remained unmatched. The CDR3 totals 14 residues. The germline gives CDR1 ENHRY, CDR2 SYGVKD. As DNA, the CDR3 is TGTGCCATCCGTTTAGCGGGAGGTTGGGATGAGCAGTTCTTC. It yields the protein CAIRLAGGWDEQFF.